Presented here are 8 T cell receptor beta chains from one specimen sequenced in a study of T and B cells in COVID-19 patients. BIOMED2 TRB-A/B primer pools were used in multiplex TRB PCR. TCRdb ran MiXCR on the multiplex PCR reads and lists one entry per CDR3 protein. The repertoire holds tens of thousands of distinct CDR3 sequences, with around 28% as singletons. Blood genomic DNA input for TRB amplification was roughly 220-500 ng. The specimen sequenced was blood. All receptors derive from a human donor who had recovered from COVID-19.

This chain joins TRBV18 and TRBJ1-2; unclear D gene. Per the germline V gene, CDR1 is KGHSH and CDR2 is LQKENI. CDR3 length equals 12 residues. Trimming left V 5 bases short and J 4 bases short, with 8 bases between. The CDR3 DNA is TGTGCCAGCTCAGTAGGAGGCTATGGCTACACCTTC. Protein product: CASSVGGYGYTF. Variable domain in full (rest from reference TRBV18 and TRBJ1-2): NAGVMQNPRHLVRRRGQEARLRCSPMKGHSHVYWYRQLPEEGLKFMVYLQKENIIDESGMPKERFSAEFPKEGPSILRIQQVVRGDSAAYFCASSVGGYGYTFGSGTRLTVV.

This clonotype occurred a few times. The chain carries TRBV6-6 and TRBJ2-5; no reliable D call. CDR3 length equals 14 residues. Trimming cost V 3 bases and J 3 bases, with 11 bases left between them. Germline V gene lookup returns CDR1 MNHNY and CDR2 SVGAGI (reference sequence). The DNA for the CDR3 is TGTGCCAGCAGTTATTCCCACTACGAAGAGACCCAGTACTTC. Its protein is CASSYSHYEETQYF.

The chain has TRBV6-4 and TRBJ1-2; tentative D call: TRBD1 (5 bases). V lost 3 bases and J lost 2, with 7 bases in between. CDR3 length: 13 amino acids. Germline V lookup: CDR1 MRHNA, CDR2 SNTAGT. The CDR3 loop is CASSDKGNYGYTF. As DNA, the CDR3 is TGTGCCAGCAGTGATAAGGGGAACTATGGCTACACCTTC.

This clonotype has a single count. The chain couples TRBV6-6 to TRBJ1-3, with TRBD1 identical over 9 bases. Germline CDR1 reads MNHNY; CDR2 reads SVGAGI (reference sequence). This CDR3 contains 15 residues. V lost 5 bases and J lost 8; bases outside the gene matches: 10. The CDR3 sequence is CASSDQGQGPDTIYF. The CDR3 bases are TGTGCCAGCAGTGATCAGGGACAGGGTCCCGACACCATATATTTT.

This clonotype was picked up a small number of times. The genes are TRBV5-4 and TRBJ1-1, with D possibly being TRBD1 (5 bases). Trimming stripped 4 bases from V and 3 bases from J, with 16 bases between. CDR3 length: 15 residues. The germline V gene encodes CDR1 SGHNT and CDR2 YYREEE (reference sequence). The CDR3 DNA reads as TGTGCCAGCAGCCGGCAGGACCTCAGGGACACTGAAGCTTTCTTT. Translating it yields CASSRQDLRDTEAFF.

This clonotype appeared many times. This sequence joins TRBV30 and TRBJ2-2; 11 bases agree with TRBD2. Losses at the gene ends were 3 bases for V and 3 bases for J; bases not matched to a gene: 3. Germline CDR1 reads GTSNPN; CDR2 reads SVGIG (reference sequence). The length of the CDR3 is 15 residues. This CDR3 is CAWSGTSGDTGELFF. CDR3 coding DNA: TGTGCCTGGAGCGGGACTAGCGGAGACACCGGGGAGCTGTTTTTT.

As for this clonotype: Germline and junction disagree at one end, which may indicate a read error. This rearrangement joins TRBV5-1 to TRBJ2-3, with 10 nucleotides matching TRBD2. The length of the CDR3 is 15 residues. Germline values: CDR1 SGHRS, CDR2 YFSETQ. The CDR3 loop reads CASSRAGGPTDTQYF. In DNA, the CDR3 is TGTGCCAGCAGCAGAGCGGGAGGGCCCACAGATACGCAGTATTTT.

This clonotype is deemed medium-sized. The chain links TRBV19 to TRBJ1-2; TRBD1 is a possible D gene (5 bases). CDR3 length equals 11 residues. Trimming shortened V by 6 bases and J by 7 bases, and 9 bases separated the two germline ends. Germline V gives CDR1 LNHDA, CDR2 SQIVND (reference sequence). The CDR3 nucleotides read TGTGCCAGTAGGCAGGGACGTGGCTACACCTTC. This codes for CASRQGRGYTF.